This entry features one T cell receptor (beta chain) sequence. Only in-frame clones appear in the TCRdb table, and some are missing; sequencing was by immunoSEQ multiplex PCR. The profile covers 77,000 or so clones, with more than 80% appearing a single time and 2% to 2.5% taken by the ten largest. The CDR3 sequence is 13 residues long. V shed 1 base and J shed 8 bases, with 8 bases lying between them. Per germline, CDR1 SGHAT and CDR2 FQNNGV. These data originate in a study of OX40 agonist ivuxolimab in advanced cancers. The sequence derives from an adult with an advanced solid tumor such as melanoma, head and neck, liver or kidney cancer. This specimen was CD4+ or CD8+ T cells sorted from blood, taken in a trial of the OX40 agonist ivuxolimab. The chain links TRBV11-2 to TRBJ1-4; D remains ambiguous. The CDR3 coding sequence is TGTGCCAGCAGCTTAGGGTTTAACGAAAAACTGTTTTTT. It yields the protein CASSLGFNEKLFF.